The 19 T cell receptor beta chains listed next were all sequenced from one sample in a study of T cells after yellow fever vaccination. From the 5' RACE reads, TCRdb called clonotypes with MiXCR, one entry per CDR3 protein. Among about 300,000 distinct CDR3 sequences listed, 7.5% to 9.5% were seen once. Sequencing was performed on CD4+ T cells sorted from PBMCs, taken 5 days after the yellow fever booster vaccination. Every receptor here comes from a man aged 18 to 35 who received the YFV17D yellow fever vaccine.

The rearrangement links TRBV4-3 to TRBJ2-3; D unclear. Trimming removed 0 bases at V and 8 bases at J, with 9 bases between. Germline CDR1 reads LGHNA; CDR2 reads YSLEER. CDR3 size: 13 residues. CDR3 nucleotides: TGCGCCAGCAGCCAAGATTTCACTGGTACGCAGTATTTT. Translation gives CASSQDFTGTQYF.

Only a few counts were recorded for this clonotype. CDR3 amino acids: CASGLVAGDYSNQPQHF. Here the CDR3 DNA reads TGTGCTAGTGGTTTGGTGGCAGGGGACTATAGCAATCAGCCCCAGCATTTT. The rearrangement links TRBV12-5 to TRBJ1-5; TRBD1 is a possible D gene (6 bases). Between the trimmed V and J ends, which lost 0 bases and 0 bases, there was a span of 12 bases. There are 17 residues in the CDR3. Germline V gene sequence: CDR1 LGHNT, CDR2 FRNRAP.

This clonotype was seen more than once but under ten times. The gene calls are TRBV20-1 and TRBJ1-4; TRBD1 might be the D (5 bases). V was shortened by 6 bases and J by 7 bases, with 12 bases between the two germline ends. The CDR3 extends over 12 amino acids. CDR1 and CDR2 from the germline V gene are DFQATT and SNEGSKA (reference sequence). The CDR3 spells CSAHWGFEKLFF. The CDR3, as DNA: TGCAGTGCACATTGGGGGTTTGAAAAACTGTTTTTT.

This clonotype was detected only a few times. V and J are TRBV20-1 and TRBJ2-5; 9 nucleotides align to TRBD1. Unmatched junction bases numbered 9, after V lost 5 bases and J lost 5 bases. CDR1 and CDR2 from the germline V gene are DFQATT and SNEGSKA (reference sequence). The CDR3 extends over 14 amino acids. In DNA form, the CDR3 reads TGCAGTGCTCCGGAAAGGACAGGGGAGGAGACCCAGTACTTC. Protein product: CSAPERTGEETQYF.

This clonotype was observed a handful of times. The V call is TRBV7-3, the J call TRBJ1-2, with D tentatively TRBD1 (5 bases). Germline assignment: CDR1 SGHTA and CDR2 FQGTGA. V was trimmed by 5 bases and J by 8 bases, leaving 15 bases between them. There are 13 residues in the CDR3. In nucleotides, the CDR3 is TGTGCCAGCAGCGCCGACAGACGTGAGGGCTACACCTTC. Translated, it gives CASSADRREGYTF.

This clonotype was found a few times. The chain links TRBV7-2 to TRBJ1-5; D gene unclear. This CDR3 contains 15 residues. Germline V lookup: CDR1 SGHTA, CDR2 FQGNSA. Trimming took 3 bases from V and 3 from J, leaving 12 bases between them. The CDR3, as DNA: TGTGCCAGCAGCTTCCGCCAAGGGTACAATCAGCCCCAGCATTTT. It specifies CASSFRQGYNQPQHF.

This clonotype was picked up a small number of times. This chain connects TRBV5-1 to TRBJ2-3; 7 bases align to TRBD2. Unmatched junction bases numbered 8, after V lost 1 base and J lost 3 bases. From germline, CDR1 is SGHRS and CDR2 YFSETQ. This CDR3 comprises 16 residues. The chain's CDR3 is CASSLTFASGTDTQYF. The CDR3 DNA is TGCGCCAGCAGCTTGACATTTGCTAGCGGTACAGATACGCAGTATTTT.

This clonotype was seen a few times. This chain connects TRBV20-1 to TRBJ1-1, with D tentatively TRBD1 (5 bases). The CDR3 has 14 residues. The V end was cut by 0 bases, the J end by 1 base, with 9 bases between. Germline V gives CDR1 DFQATT, CDR2 SNEGSKA (reference sequence). The CDR3 protein is CSARDPGGNTEAFF. The CDR3 DNA reads TGCAGTGCTAGAGATCCGGGGGGGAACACTGAAGCTTTCTTT.

The chain employs TRBV2 and TRBJ1-1, with D possibly matching TRBD1 (5 bases). Germline V gene sequence: CDR1 SNHLY, CDR2 FYNNEI. The V end was cut by 7 bases, the J end by 10 bases, with 19 bases between. This CDR3 is 13 amino acids long. This CDR3 is CASNWDGTYGAFF. The CDR3, as DNA: TGTGCCAGCAACTGGGATGGGACTTATGGAGCTTTCTTT.

This clonotype came up many times. The V and J genes are TRBV4-2 and TRBJ2-3; TRBD1 agrees at 7 bases. V shed 1 base and J 0 bases; nucleotides not matched to a gene: 1. The CDR3 covers 15 residues. Germline V gives CDR1 LGHNA, CDR2 YNFKEQ. CDR3 nucleotide sequence: TGTGCCAGCAGCCAAGTGGGACAGAGCACAGATACGCAGTATTTT. This sequence encodes CASSQVGQSTDTQYF.

The V gene is TRBV6-5, the J gene TRBJ2-3, with a possible D match to TRBD2 (7 bases). The CDR3 contains 11 residues. V lost 5 bases to trimming and J lost 11 bases, with 11 bases between them. Germline V lookup: CDR1 MNHEY, CDR2 SVGAGI. As DNA, the CDR3 is TGTGCCAGCAGTGGCGGGGGCATGCAGTATTTT. It is translated as CASSGGGMQYF.

The rearrangement uses TRBV5-1 and TRBJ2-1; 7 positions agree with TRBD1. The germline V gene encodes CDR1 SGHRS and CDR2 YFSETQ. CDR3 length: 15 residues. J was trimmed by 4 bases and V by 2 bases; bases with no gene match: 6. CDR3 nucleotide sequence: TGCGCCAGCAGCTTCCCAGACAGGGAATACAATGAGCAGTTCTTC. It yields the protein CASSFPDREYNEQFF.

The V and J genes are TRBV5-5 and TRBJ2-5; D is unresolved. Between the trimmed V and J ends, which lost 0 bases and 1 base, there was a span of 13 bases. This CDR3 spans 16 amino acids. Germline V gives CDR1 SGHKS, CDR2 YYEKEE (reference sequence). The CDR3 DNA sequence: TGTGCCAGCAGCTTGGTTATACATCTAGTCCAAGAGACCCAGTACTTC. Residues: CASSLVIHLVQETQYF.

This clonotype showed up just a few times. The chain links TRBV7-9 to TRBJ2-3; 10 nucleotides match TRBD1. V dropped 6 bases and J dropped 4; count of bases not matched to a gene: 19. The CDR3 loop spans 19 amino acids. Germline loops: CDR1 SEHNR, CDR2 FQNEAQ (reference sequence). CDR3 nucleotide sequence: TGTGCCAGCAGTCACAACCTTCCGGGAGGGGGACAGGGGCCAGATACGCAGTATTTT. This gives the protein CASSHNLPGGGQGPDTQYF. The full variable domain, its missing parts supplied by reference TRBV7-9 and TRBJ2-3, is DTGVSQNPRHKITKRGQNVTFRCDPISEHNRLYWYRQTLGQGPEFLTYFQNEAQLEKSRLLSDRFSAERPKGSFSTLEIQRTEQGDSAMYLCASSHNLPGGGQGPDTQYFGPGTRLTVL.

This clonotype occurred a few times. The junction does not match germline at one end; this may be a read error. V and J are TRBV25-1 and TRBJ1-3, with 7 bases that match TRBD1. From germline, CDR1 is MGHDK and CDR2 SYGVNS. CDR3 length equals 9 residues. The CDR3 coding sequence is TGTGCCAGCATAGGACAGGTTGGTTTT. The encoded protein is CASIGQVGF.

This clonotype was seen more than once but under ten times. The rearrangement links TRBV24-1 to TRBJ2-1; 12 positions agree with TRBD2. The J segment lost 5 bases and the V segment lost 4 bases, leaving 5 bases of the junction unmatched. Germline V gene lookup returns CDR1 KGHDR and CDR2 SFDVKD. The CDR3 is 16 amino acids. The CDR3 nucleotides are TGTGCCACCAGTGACCCGGGGACTAGCGGGCACAATGAGCAGTTCTTC. Translating gives CATSDPGTSGHNEQFF.

In this sample, this clonotype turned up many times. This chain connects TRBV7-9 to TRBJ1-1; D not resolved. Germline values: CDR1 SEHNR, CDR2 FQNEAQ (reference sequence). This CDR3 is built from 15 residues. V shed 1 base and J shed 0 bases, with 9 bases lying between them. DNA for the CDR3: TGTGCCAGCAGCTTAGAACCCGTTCTGAACACTGAAGCTTTCTTT. Protein sequence: CASSLEPVLNTEAFF.

This clonotype was observed a handful of times. The chain uses TRBV7-2 and TRBJ2-3; D possibly corresponds to TRBD1 (5 bases). CDR1 and CDR2 from the germline V gene are SGHTA and FQGNSA. The CDR3 sequence is 12 residues long. With 3 bases removed from V and 8 bases from J, the gap between germline ends came to 9 bases. The CDR3 DNA reads as TGTGCCAGCAGCTTCGATAGGGGTACGCAGTATTTT. Residues: CASSFDRGTQYF.

The chain couples TRBV6-5 to TRBJ2-3; the match to TRBD2 covers 7 bases. The germline V gene has CDR1 MNHEY and CDR2 SVGAGI. V trimming: 7 bases; J trimming: 6 bases; junction bases outside the gene matches: 7. The CDR3 totals 13 residues. Written as DNA, the CDR3 is TGTGCCAGCAACCCCCCCGGGGGGGATACGCAGTATTTT. This translates into CASNPPGGDTQYF.